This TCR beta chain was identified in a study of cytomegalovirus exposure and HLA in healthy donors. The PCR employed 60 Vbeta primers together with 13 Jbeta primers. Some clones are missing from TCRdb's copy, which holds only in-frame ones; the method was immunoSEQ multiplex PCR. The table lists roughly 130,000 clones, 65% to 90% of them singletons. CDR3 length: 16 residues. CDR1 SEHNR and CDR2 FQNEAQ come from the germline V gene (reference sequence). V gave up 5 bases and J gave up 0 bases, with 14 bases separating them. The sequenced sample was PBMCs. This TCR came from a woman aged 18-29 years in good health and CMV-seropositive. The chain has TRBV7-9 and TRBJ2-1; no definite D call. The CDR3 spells CASSPTSGSSYNEQFF. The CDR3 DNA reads TGTGCCAGCAGCCCCACCTCAGGTAGCTCCTACAATGAGCAGTTCTTC.